Listed here are 20 T cell receptor beta chains from one sample, sequenced in a study of cytotoxic CD8 clonotypes in ibrutinib-treated CLL. Method: immunoSEQ multiplex PCR; TCRdb's copy keeps in-frame clones and lacks some. The table shows some 30,000 clones, with about 76% occurring only once. Sequences were derived from PBMCs, sampled after 36 months of ibrutinib treatment. The source is a human donor with chronic lymphocytic leukemia.

The chain is built from TRBV5-6 and TRBJ1-2; D uncertain. Trimming stripped 1 base from V and 2 bases from J, with 9 bases between. This CDR3 is 14 amino acids long. CDR1 is SGHDT and CDR2 is YYEEEE in the germline V gene. Here the CDR3 reads CASSLLYRNYGYTF. CDR3 in DNA: TGTGCCAGCAGCTTGTTATACAGAAACTATGGCTACACCTTC.

V usage is TRBV19 and J usage is TRBJ2-5, with 14 nucleotides matching TRBD2. V shed 1 base, J shed 4 bases, and the junction held 5 bases outside the gene matches. The CDR3 is 17 residues long. The germline V gene has CDR1 LNHDA and CDR2 SQIVND (reference sequence). Written as DNA, the CDR3 is TGTGCCAGTAGTATAGCTTCCGGGACTAGCGGGAGAGAGACCCAGTACTTC. Its translation is CASSIASGTSGRETQYF.

J is TRBJ2-5 and V is TRBV5-6; unclear D gene. Trimming removed 0 bases from V and 7 bases from J, with 10 bases in between. The CDR3 totals 13 residues. Looked up from germline, CDR1 is SGHDT and CDR2 is YYEEEE. The CDR3 DNA sequence: TGTGCCAGCAGCTTGGAATGGCGCGGGACCCAGTACTTC. This translates into CASSLEWRGTQYF. Drawing the rest from reference TRBV5-6 and TRBJ2-5, the complete variable domain is DAGVTQSPTHLIKTRGQQVTLRCSPKSGHDTVSWYQQALGQGPQFIFQYYEEEERQRGNFPDRFSGHQFPNYSSELNVNALLLGDSALYLCASSLEWRGTQYFGPGTRLLVL.

The CDR3 loop is CASSPNRGAGELFF. The CDR3 DNA reads TGTGCCAGCAGTCCTAACAGGGGGGCCGGGGAGCTGTTTTTT. This rearrangement joins TRBV27 to TRBJ2-2; 8 nucleotides match TRBD1. The CDR3 sequence is 14 residues long. Germline-derived CDR1 and CDR2 are MNHEY and SMNVEV (reference sequence). V gave up 5 bases and J gave up 6 bases; unmatched junction bases: 5.

The chain recombines TRBV11-2 with TRBJ1-2, with unresolved D. The germline V and J ends were trimmed by 7 bases and 5 bases, with 11 bases remaining between them. Germline V gives CDR1 SGHAT, CDR2 FQNNGV. The CDR3 runs 12 residues. In nucleotides, the CDR3 is TGTGCCAGCACAGAGGGAGGGTATGGCTACACCTTC. Its translation is CASTEGGYGYTF.

The chain couples TRBV19 to TRBJ2-7; D tentatively reads TRBD1 or TRBD2 (6 bases each). Germline CDR1 reads LNHDA; CDR2 reads SQIVND (reference sequence). Trimming took off 5 bases at V and 4 bases at J, with 18 bases between the two ends. The CDR3 runs to 15 residues. DNA for the CDR3: TGTGCCAGTAGTCCAAGGGGGAGCCGGGGGTACGAGCAGTACTTC. It is translated as CASSPRGSRGYEQYF.

The J gene is TRBJ2-5, the V gene TRBV6-6, with 8 bases lining up with TRBD1. The J segment lost 4 bases and the V segment lost 7 bases, leaving 8 bases of the junction unmatched. There are 14 residues in the CDR3. Germline CDR1 MNHNY, CDR2 SVGAGI (reference sequence). Here the CDR3 reads CASTGQGMGETQYF. CDR3 nucleotides: TGTGCCAGCACCGGACAGGGTATGGGAGAGACCCAGTACTTC.

This chain uses TRBV1 with TRBJ2-7; the table calls TRBD1, which could not be checked here. TRBV1 is a documented pseudogene. CDR3 length: 17 amino acids. This chain's CDR3 is CTSSHVPPGQGPYEQYF. The CDR3 bases are TGCACCAGCAGCCATGTGCCACCGGGACAGGGGCCTTACGAGCAGTACTTC.

J is TRBJ2-4 and V is TRBV10-1; the D is unclear. Trimming pared 7 bases from V and 15 bases from J, leaving 16 bases between. In germline, CDR1 is WNHNN, CDR2 SYGVQD (reference sequence). CDR3 size: 11 residues. CDR3 region: CASTVRRGRYF. The CDR3 bases are TGCGCCAGCACAGTTCGGAGAGGACGGTACTTC.

Here the CDR3 DNA reads TGTGCCAGCAGACCAAGCGGGGGGCGCACAGATACGCAGTATTTT. It specifies CASRPSGGRTDTQYF. The gene calls are TRBV28 and TRBJ2-3; 9 nucleotides agree with TRBD2. The J segment lost 1 base and the V segment lost 6 bases, leaving 5 bases of the junction unmatched. Germline V lookup: CDR1 MDHEN, CDR2 SYDVKM. This CDR3 region has 15 residues.

The rearrangement links TRBV4-2 to TRBJ2-1, with 10 bases aligning to TRBD2. Germline V CDR1 and CDR2: LGHNA, YNFKEQ. The trim removed 0 bases at V and 9 bases at J, leaving 5 bases unmatched. This CDR3 is built from 15 residues. In DNA form, the CDR3 reads TGTGCCAGCAGCCAAGATGTAGCGGGGGGCCCTGAGCAGTTCTTC. Translated: CASSQDVAGGPEQFF.

The rearrangement links TRBV2 to TRBJ1-2; possibly TRBD1 for D (5 bases). The CDR3 loop spans 15 amino acids. The germline CDR1 and CDR2 sequences are SNHLY and FYNNEI. The V end lost 6 bases, the J end lost 2 bases, and 16 bases lay between the germline ends. CDR3 in DNA: TGTGCCAGCAGCCCATCTCCGACAGCGAACTATGGCTACACCTTC. It codes for CASSPSPTANYGYTF.

This chain joins TRBV2 and TRBJ2-1; 7 nucleotides align to TRBD2. There are 14 residues in the CDR3. Per the germline V gene, CDR1 is SNHLY and CDR2 is FYNNEI. With V trimmed by 2 bases and J by 8 bases, 6 bases remained unmatched. The CDR3 region is CASSERSGGDEQFF. The CDR3 DNA follows: TGTGCCAGCAGTGAACGATCGGGGGGTGATGAGCAGTTCTTC.

This clone appeared a few times. This sequence joins TRBV6-5 and TRBJ2-7, with 9 positions matching TRBD2. The V and J ends lost 6 bases and 6 bases, in that order; junction bases with no gene match: 0. Germline V gives CDR1 MNHEY, CDR2 SVGAGI. This CDR3 contains 11 residues. The chain's CDR3 is CASRRGGEQYF. The CDR3 DNA reads TGTGCCAGCAGGCGGGGGGGCGAGCAGTACTTC.

The V gene is TRBV5-4, the J gene TRBJ2-2, with D perhaps being TRBD1 or TRBD2 (6 bases each). Trimming pared 5 bases from V and 4 bases from J, leaving 21 bases between. This CDR3 is 17 amino acids long. Germline V gene data show CDR1 as SGHNT and CDR2 as YYREEE (reference sequence). The CDR3 here is CASSLASRGGSTGELFF. Written as DNA, the CDR3 is TGTGCCAGCAGTCTGGCCTCCAGGGGAGGATCCACCGGGGAGCTGTTTTTT.

This chain joins TRBV6-5 and TRBJ1-2; D is possibly TRBD1 (5 bases). V lost 3 bases and J lost 3, with 8 bases in between. Germline CDR1 is MNHEY and CDR2 is SVGAGI. This CDR3 region has 13 residues. The CDR3 reads CASSYEQDYGYTF. The CDR3 bases are TGTGCCAGCAGTTATGAACAGGACTATGGCTACACCTTC.

The rearrangement links TRBV6-1 to TRBJ1-5; no firm D call. Germline-derived CDR1 and CDR2 are MNHNS and SASEGT. Trimming removed 2 bases from V and 6 bases from J, with 11 bases in between. The CDR3 is made up of 14 amino acids. CDR3 nucleotides: TGTGCCAGCAGTGAATTGGGGATCGGTCAGCCCCAGCATTTT. Residues: CASSELGIGQPQHF.

The chain is built from TRBV19 and TRBJ1-5; D is unresolved. V was pared by 3 bases and J by 2 bases, with 14 bases between. Germline V gene lookup returns CDR1 LNHDA and CDR2 SQIVND (reference sequence). The CDR3 extends over 16 amino acids. This CDR3 is CASSMGPALGNQPQHF. CDR3 coding DNA: TGTGCCAGTAGTATGGGTCCGGCACTGGGCAATCAGCCCCAGCATTTT.

The rearrangement uses TRBV7-2 and TRBJ1-2, with no clear D. The CDR3 contains 16 residues. V shed 1 base and J shed 1 base, with 13 bases lying between them. Germline V lookup: CDR1 SGHTA, CDR2 FQGNSA. CDR3: CASSLDLGAGNYGYTF. CDR3 bases: TGTGCCAGCAGCTTAGACCTCGGAGCCGGTAACTATGGCTACACCTTC.

The V gene is TRBV27, the J gene TRBJ2-3, with 9 bases lining up with TRBD1. V shed 6 bases and J 5 bases; nucleotides not matched to a gene: 6. From germline, CDR1 is MNHEY and CDR2 SMNVEV (reference sequence). The CDR3 is 14 amino acids. The CDR3 sequence is CASRMGQGLDTQYF. The CDR3 DNA sequence: TGTGCCAGCAGGATGGGACAGGGTCTAGATACGCAGTATTTT.